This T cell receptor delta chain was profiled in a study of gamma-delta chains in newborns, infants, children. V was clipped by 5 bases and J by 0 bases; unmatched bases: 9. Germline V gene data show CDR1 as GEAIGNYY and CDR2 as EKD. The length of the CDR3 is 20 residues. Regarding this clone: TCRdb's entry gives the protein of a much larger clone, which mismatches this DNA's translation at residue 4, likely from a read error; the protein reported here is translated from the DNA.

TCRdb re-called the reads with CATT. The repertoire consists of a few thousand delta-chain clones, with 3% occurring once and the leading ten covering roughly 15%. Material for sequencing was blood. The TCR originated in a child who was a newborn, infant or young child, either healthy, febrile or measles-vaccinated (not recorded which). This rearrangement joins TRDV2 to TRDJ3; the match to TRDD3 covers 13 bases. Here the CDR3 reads CACGKKYWGIRSWDTRQMFF. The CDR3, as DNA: TGTGCCTGTGGCAAAAAGTACTGGGGGATACGCTCCTGGGACACCCGACAGATGTTTTTC.